These T cell receptor beta chains were read from a single sample in a study of CD8+CD57+ T cells in acquired aplastic anemia. TCRdb itself ran the reads through MiXCR, one entry per CDR3 protein. Seen here are roughly 38,000 distinct CDR3 sequences, roughly 77% observed once, and the top ten hold roughly 22%. Input material: sorted CD4+, CD8+, or CD8+CD57+ T cells (not recorded which) from PBMCs. The origin of the receptors is a human donor in good health, serving as a control. Each CDR3 is given with its conserved first and last residue. A D gene is named only where the DNA matches it firmly. Some rows have no size entry. The others give once, few or many, or a class for an expanded clone.

j_gene | v_gene | abundance | d_gene | CDR3nt | CDR3aa
TRBJ1-1 | TRBV20-1 | . | TRBD1 | TGCAGTGCTAGCTTTGGACAGGACGCTGAAGCTTTCTTT | CSASFGQDAEAFF
TRBJ2-3 | TRBV29-1 | . | . | TGCAGCGTTGAAGATATGACGGGAGCAGATACGCAGTATTTT | CSVEDMTGADTQYF
TRBJ2-7 | TRBV27 | . | . | TGTGCCAGCAGGACTACGTTCGGACAGTTTTCCTACGAGCAGTACTTC | CASRTTFGQFSYEQYF
TRBJ1-1 | TRBV12-3/TRBV12-4 | . | . | TGTGCCAGCAGGGCCTACGGCGGTGAAGCTTTCTTT | CASRAYGGEAFF
TRBJ2-1 | TRBV29-1 | . | . | TGCAGCGTTGACGGGGTATCCATTTATGAGCAGTTCTTC | CSVDGVSIYEQFF
TRBJ2-3 | TRBV7-2 | . | . | TGTGCCAGCAGCTTAAGAGGCGGAGATACGCAGTATTTT | CASSLRGGDTQYF
TRBJ1-6 | TRBV6-5 | few | . | TGTGCCAGCAGTTACCAGGGATATAATTCACCCCTCCACTTT | CASSYQGYNSPLHF
TRBJ1-1 | TRBV19 | . | TRBD1 | TGTGCCACCGCGGGACAGTTGAACACTGAAGCTTTCTTT | CATAGQLNTEAFF
TRBJ2-5 | TRBV20-1 | . | . | TGCAGTGCTAGCACCGTTAGGACGGAGACCCAGTACTTC | CSASTVRTETQYF
TRBJ1-1 | TRBV6-1 | once | . | TGTGCCAGCAGCACCCGGGAGGCGCGGGGAGCTTTCTTT | CASSTREARGAFF
TRBJ2-7 | TRBV19 | once | . | TGTGCCAGTAGTACCCTCCGGACCCCTCGCGAGCAGTACTTC | CASSTLRTPREQYF
TRBJ2-1 | TRBV29-1 | . | . | TGCAGCGAGCACCGGGGTGGGTACAATGAGCAGTTCTTC | CSEHRGGYNEQFF
TRBJ2-7 | TRBV7-2 | . | . | TGTGCCAGCAGCTTAGAGCAACGGTACGAGCAGTACTTC | CASSLEQRYEQYF
TRBJ2-1 | TRBV20-1 | . | TRBD2 | TGCAGTGCCCTCCCTAGCGGGGGGGCCAATGAGCAGTTCTTC | CSALPSGGANEQFF
TRBJ1-1 | TRBV9 | few | . | TGTGCCAGCAGCGCTACAGGGCGCACTGAAGCTTTCTTT | CASSATGRTEAFF
TRBJ2-7 | TRBV7-3 | . | . | TGTGCCAGCAGCTCGTATCAGGGCTCCGAGCAGTACTTC | CASSSYQGSEQYF
TRBJ1-3 | TRBV6-1 | medium-sized | . | TGTGCCAGCAGTACGCATAAGGACAGCCCCCGCTTTGCTGGAAACACCATATATTTT | CASSTHKDSPRFAGNTIYF
TRBJ2-7 | TRBV20-1 | . | TRBD2 | TGCAGTGCTGGTGGGACTAGCGGGGGGCGAGCCTACGAGCAGTACTTC | CSAGGTSGGRAYEQYF